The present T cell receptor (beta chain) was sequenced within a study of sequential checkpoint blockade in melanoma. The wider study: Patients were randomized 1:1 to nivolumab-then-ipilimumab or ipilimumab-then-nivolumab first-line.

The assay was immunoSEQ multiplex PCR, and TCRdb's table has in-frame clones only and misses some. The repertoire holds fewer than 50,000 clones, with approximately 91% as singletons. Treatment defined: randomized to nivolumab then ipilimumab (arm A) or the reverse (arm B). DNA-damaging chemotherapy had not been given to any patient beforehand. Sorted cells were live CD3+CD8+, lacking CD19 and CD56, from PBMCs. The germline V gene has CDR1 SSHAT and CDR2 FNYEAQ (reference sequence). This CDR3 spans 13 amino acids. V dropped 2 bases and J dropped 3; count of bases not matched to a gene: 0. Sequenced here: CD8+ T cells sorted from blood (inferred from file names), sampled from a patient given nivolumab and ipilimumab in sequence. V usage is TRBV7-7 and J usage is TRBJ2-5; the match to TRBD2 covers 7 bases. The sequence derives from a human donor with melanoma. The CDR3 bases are TGTGCCAGCAGCTTACGGGGGGAAGAGACCCAGTACTTC. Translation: CASSLRGEETQYF.